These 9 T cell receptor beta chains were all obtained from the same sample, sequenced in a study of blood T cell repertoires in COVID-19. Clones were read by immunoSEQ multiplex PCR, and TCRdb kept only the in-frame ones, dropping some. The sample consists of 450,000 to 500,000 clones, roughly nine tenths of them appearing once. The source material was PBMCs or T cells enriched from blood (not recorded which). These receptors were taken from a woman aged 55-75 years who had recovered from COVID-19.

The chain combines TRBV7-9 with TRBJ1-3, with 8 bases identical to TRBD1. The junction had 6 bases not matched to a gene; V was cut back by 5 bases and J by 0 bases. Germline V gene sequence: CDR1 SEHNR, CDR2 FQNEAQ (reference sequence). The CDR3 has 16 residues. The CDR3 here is CASSIATGVSGNTIYF. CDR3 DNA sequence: TGTGCCAGCAGCATCGCGACAGGGGTCTCTGGAAACACCATATATTTT.

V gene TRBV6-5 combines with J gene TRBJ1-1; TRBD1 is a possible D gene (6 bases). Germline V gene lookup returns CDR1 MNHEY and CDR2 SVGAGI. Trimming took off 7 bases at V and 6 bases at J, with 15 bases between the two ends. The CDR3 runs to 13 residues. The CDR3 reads CASTEGGFSEAFF. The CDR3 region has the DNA TGTGCCAGCACCGAAGGGGGATTCTCTGAAGCTTTCTTT.

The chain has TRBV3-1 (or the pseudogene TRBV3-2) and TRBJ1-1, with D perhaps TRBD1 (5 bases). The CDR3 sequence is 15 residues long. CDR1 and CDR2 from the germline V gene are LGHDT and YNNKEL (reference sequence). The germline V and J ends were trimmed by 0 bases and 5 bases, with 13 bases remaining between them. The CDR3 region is CASSQDRVGRTEAFF. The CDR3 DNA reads TGTGCCAGCAGCCAAGACAGGGTGGGAAGGACTGAAGCTTTCTTT.

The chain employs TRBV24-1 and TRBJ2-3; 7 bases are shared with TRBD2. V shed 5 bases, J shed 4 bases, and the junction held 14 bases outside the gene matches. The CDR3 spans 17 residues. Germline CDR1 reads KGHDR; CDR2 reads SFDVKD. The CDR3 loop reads CATSVEIAGVVPDTQYF. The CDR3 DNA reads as TGTGCCACCAGTGTCGAGATCGCGGGGGTGGTCCCAGATACGCAGTATTTT.

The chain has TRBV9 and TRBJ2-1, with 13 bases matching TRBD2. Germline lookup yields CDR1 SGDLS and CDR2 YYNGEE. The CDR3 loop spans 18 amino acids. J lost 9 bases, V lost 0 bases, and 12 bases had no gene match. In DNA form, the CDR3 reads TGTGCCAGCAGCGTAGGGTCTTTGACTAGCGGGGGGTATAGTGAGCAGTTCTTC. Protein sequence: CASSVGSLTSGGYSEQFF.

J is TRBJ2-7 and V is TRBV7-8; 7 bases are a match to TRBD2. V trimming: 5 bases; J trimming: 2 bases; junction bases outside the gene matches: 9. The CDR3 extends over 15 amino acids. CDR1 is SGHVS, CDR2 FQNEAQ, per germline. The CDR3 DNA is TGTGCCAGCAGCCCCAGCCAGCGGGGAACCTACGAGCAGTACTTC. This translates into CASSPSQRGTYEQYF.

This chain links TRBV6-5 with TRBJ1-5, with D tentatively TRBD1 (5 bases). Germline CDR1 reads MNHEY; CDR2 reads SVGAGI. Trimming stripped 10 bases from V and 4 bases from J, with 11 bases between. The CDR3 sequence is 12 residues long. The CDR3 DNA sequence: TGTGCCACCACAGGAGGGAATCAGCCCCAGCATTTT. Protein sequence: CATTGGNQPQHF.

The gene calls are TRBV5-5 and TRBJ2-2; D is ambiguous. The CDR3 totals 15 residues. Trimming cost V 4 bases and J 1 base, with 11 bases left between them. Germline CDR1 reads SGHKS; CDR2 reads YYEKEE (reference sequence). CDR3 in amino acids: CASSLNALNTGELFF. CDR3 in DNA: TGTGCCAGCAGCCTAAACGCCTTGAACACCGGGGAGCTGTTTTTT.

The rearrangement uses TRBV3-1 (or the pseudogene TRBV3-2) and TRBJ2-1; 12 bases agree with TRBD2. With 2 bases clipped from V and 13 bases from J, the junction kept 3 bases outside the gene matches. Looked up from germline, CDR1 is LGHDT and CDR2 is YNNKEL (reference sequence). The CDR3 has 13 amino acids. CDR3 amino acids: CASSQLAGGPQFF. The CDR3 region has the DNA TGTGCCAGCAGCCAACTAGCGGGGGGGCCTCAGTTCTTC.